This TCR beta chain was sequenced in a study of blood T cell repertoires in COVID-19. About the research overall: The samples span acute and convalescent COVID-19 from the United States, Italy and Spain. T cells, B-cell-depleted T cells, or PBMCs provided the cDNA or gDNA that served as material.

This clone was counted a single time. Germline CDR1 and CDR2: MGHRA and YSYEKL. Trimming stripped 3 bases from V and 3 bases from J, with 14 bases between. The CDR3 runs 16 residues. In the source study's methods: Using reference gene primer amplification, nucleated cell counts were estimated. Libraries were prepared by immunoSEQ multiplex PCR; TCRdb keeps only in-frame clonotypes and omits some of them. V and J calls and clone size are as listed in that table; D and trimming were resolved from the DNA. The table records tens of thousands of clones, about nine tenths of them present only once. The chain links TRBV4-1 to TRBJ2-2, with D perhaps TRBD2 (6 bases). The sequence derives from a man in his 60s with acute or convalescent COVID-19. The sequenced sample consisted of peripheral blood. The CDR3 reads CASSQGRGTHTGELFF. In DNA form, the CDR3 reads TGCGCCAGCAGCCAGGGTCGGGGGACCCACACCGGGGAGCTGTTTTTT.